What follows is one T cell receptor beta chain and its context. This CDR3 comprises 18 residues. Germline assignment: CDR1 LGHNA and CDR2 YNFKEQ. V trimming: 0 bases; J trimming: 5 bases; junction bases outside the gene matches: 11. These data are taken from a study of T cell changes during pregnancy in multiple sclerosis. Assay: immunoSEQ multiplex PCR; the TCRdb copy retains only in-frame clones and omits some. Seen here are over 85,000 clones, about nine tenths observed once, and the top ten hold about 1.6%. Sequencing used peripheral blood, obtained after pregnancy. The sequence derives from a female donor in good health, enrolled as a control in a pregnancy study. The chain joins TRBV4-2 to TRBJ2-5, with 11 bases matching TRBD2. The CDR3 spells CASSQEGTTSGGGETQYF. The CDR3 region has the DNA TGTGCCAGCAGCCAAGAGGGGACTACTAGCGGGGGAGGGGAGACCCAGTACTTC.